This TCR beta chain was recovered during a study of blood T cells in healthy people across ages. Study summary: About one barcoded beta molecule per two T cells came from capture by template switching. Findings and limits, study-wide: TCR beta diversity per million T cells fell roughly linearly with age.

The CDR3 is made up of 12 amino acids. CDR1 is SGHKS, CDR2 YYEKEE, per germline (reference sequence). With V trimmed by 5 bases and J by 10 bases, 6 bases remained unmatched. Worth noting for this clonotype: Its antigen is not known.

Through a sample-barcoded 5' primer and a J-beta primer mix, a second PCR was run for about 6 to 12 cycles. Researchers report that a template-switch adaptor with 12 random nucleotides tagged each cDNA molecule. TCRdb reprocessed the 5' RACE reads via MiXCR and lists one record per CDR3 protein. Among some 1,800,000 distinct CDR3 sequences listed, 30% to 40% were seen once. The genes are TRBV5-5 and TRBJ1-2; 9 bases line up with TRBD1. Sequencing used blood. The sequence derives from a human donor in good health. The CDR3 nucleotides read TGTGCCAGCAGACCGGACAGGGGACCCTACACCTTC. Its protein product is CASRPDRGPYTF.